Each of the 15 T cell receptor beta chains below was sequenced from the same sample in a study of patients and donors after allogeneic stem cell transplantation. TCRdb reprocessed the RT-PCR reads via MiXCR and lists one record per CDR3 protein. The sample holds 150,000 to 200,000 distinct CDR3 sequences, roughly 22% seen once. The sequenced sample consisted of blood, either unsorted or a sorted T cell fraction (not recorded which). All receptors come from a human donor who was either an allogeneic HSCT recipient or a stem cell or donor lymphocyte infusion donor (not recorded which). It is not recorded whose cells these are; they may come from a transplant donor.

This clonotype was observed a few times. The chain uses TRBV30 and TRBJ2-1; D possibly matches TRBD1 or TRBD2 (5 bases each). The CDR3 has 16 residues. From germline, CDR1 is GTSNPN and CDR2 SVGIG (reference sequence). The V and J ends lost 4 bases and 2 bases respectively, with 18 bases between them. In nucleotides, the CDR3 is TGTGCCTGGACCCGCCCGGGGCGGCTCACCTACAATGAGCAGTTCTTC. It specifies CAWTRPGRLTYNEQFF.

This chain uses TRBV29-1 with TRBJ2-5; 14 positions agree with TRBD2. CDR1 is SQVTM, CDR2 ANQGSEA, per germline. The CDR3 is 16 amino acids. The V segment lost 1 base and the J segment 6 bases; nucleotides outside the gene matches: 7. The DNA of the CDR3 is TGCAGCGTTGAAGGTCGGACTAGCGGGGGGTTGCAGACCCAGTACTTC. This translates into CSVEGRTSGGLQTQYF.

On this clonotype: Lacking the conserved final phenylalanine or tryptophan, this CDR3 likely reflects a read error. The genes are TRBV9 and TRBJ1-6, with D unresolved. This CDR3 region has 15 residues. Germline loops: CDR1 SGDLS, CDR2 YYNGEE. Deletions cut 0 bases from V and 7 bases from J, with 11 bases between. The CDR3 nucleotides are TGTGCCAGCAGCGTAGGGGCAGGAAAAAATTCACCCCTCCACTTG. It translates to CASSVGAGKNSPLHL.

This clonotype was detected only a few times. The chain carries TRBV12-3 or TRBV12-4 and TRBJ2-5; D is ambiguous. Trimming removed 5 bases at V and 4 bases at J, with 11 bases between. CDR3 length: 13 amino acids. The CDR3 region is CASSLRSRETQYF. The CDR3, as DNA: TGTGCCAGCAGTCTCCGGTCACGAGAGACCCAGTACTTC.

The CDR3 is CASSNEDYNEQFF. Written as DNA, the CDR3 is TGTGCCAGCAGCAACGAGGACTACAATGAGCAGTTCTTC. V and J are TRBV7-8 and TRBJ2-1; the D is unclear. The CDR3 extends over 13 amino acids. V gave up 5 bases and J gave up 3 bases, with 8 bases separating them. The germline V gene encodes CDR1 SGHVS and CDR2 FQNEAQ.

This clonotype occurred a few times. The V call is TRBV7-2, the J call TRBJ1-2; no reliable D call. Germline loops: CDR1 SGHTA, CDR2 FQGNSA. CDR3 length: 14 amino acids. V shed 1 base and J shed 12 bases, with 18 bases lying between them. The CDR3 sequence is CASSLVGWETTDTF. In nucleotides, the CDR3 is TGTGCCAGCAGCTTAGTTGGTTGGGAGACAACAGACACCTTC.

This clonotype occurred a few times. CDR3 bases: TGCAGTGCTAGAGATGCTCGACAGGGAGGAACTGAAGCTTTCTTT. This sequence encodes CSARDARQGGTEAFF. The chain recombines TRBV20-1 with TRBJ1-1, with 7 positions matching TRBD1. The V gene end was trimmed by 0 bases and the J gene end by 5 bases; junction bases not matched to a gene: 9. Germline loops: CDR1 DFQATT, CDR2 SNEGSKA (reference sequence). This CDR3 has 15 residues.

Here the CDR3 reads CASSPAGGGDYEQYF. The DNA of the CDR3 is TGTGCCAGCAGCCCGGCCGGCGGGGGGGATTACGAGCAGTACTTC. This chain joins TRBV7-6 and TRBJ2-7; TRBD2 matches 9 bases. CDR3 length equals 15 residues. CDR1 SGHVS and CDR2 FNYEAQ come from the germline V gene. With V trimmed by 5 bases and J by 4 bases, 9 bases remained unmatched.

The chain couples TRBV11-2 to TRBJ1-4, with D unresolved. Germline V CDR1 and CDR2: SGHAT, FQNNGV. This CDR3 has 15 residues. V was trimmed by 3 bases and J by 0 bases, leaving 8 bases between them. CDR3 protein: CASSFNAPTNEKLFF. The CDR3 DNA follows: TGTGCCAGCAGCTTTAACGCTCCAACTAATGAAAAACTGTTTTTT.

The CDR3 loop reads CASSPRGPGDTEAFF. In nucleotides, the CDR3 is TGTGCCAGCAGCCCACGGGGCCCAGGGGACACTGAAGCTTTCTTT. This chain connects TRBV7-3 to TRBJ1-1, with a possible D match to TRBD1 (6 bases). CDR3 size: 15 residues. V was clipped by 5 bases and J by 3 bases, with 16 bases between them. Germline V gene data show CDR1 as SGHTA and CDR2 as FQGTGA. Together with reference TRBV7-3 and TRBJ1-1, the CDR3 gives the full variable domain: GAGVSQTPSNKVTEKGKYVELRCDPISGHTALYWYRQSLGQGPEFLIYFQGTGAADDSGLPNDRFFAVRPEGSVSTLKIQRTERGDSAVYLCASSPRGPGDTEAFFGQGTRLTVV.

The chain joins TRBV21-1 to TRBJ1-1; the table calls TRBD1, which could not be checked here. TRBV21-1 is designated a pseudogene. The CDR3 is made up of 21 amino acids. The CDR3 DNA follows: TGTGCCAGCAGCAAACCTGATTCCCTAAAAGTTACAGGGACGGAGAACACTGAAGCTTTCTTT. This encodes CASSKPDSLKVTGTENTEAFF.

CDR3: CANGAPGVRNTEAFF. The CDR3, as DNA: TGTGCCAACGGGGCCCCTGGAGTTAGGAACACTGAAGCTTTCTTT. The chain combines TRBV5-8 with TRBJ1-1; D might be TRBD1 (5 bases). The CDR3 consists of 15 residues. Looked up from germline, CDR1 is SGHTS and CDR2 is YDEGEE. V dropped 9 bases and J dropped 1 base, with 19 bases sitting between them.

A few counts support this clonotype. The CDR3 DNA sequence: TGTGCCACCAGCAGAGTCGCCGTACAGGGCCCCAATCAGCCCCAGCATTTT. This translates into CATSRVAVQGPNQPQHF. The chain combines TRBV15 with TRBJ1-5; maybe TRBD1 (6 bases). Germline CDR1 LNHNV, CDR2 YYDKDF (reference sequence). V lost 1 base and J 3 bases, leaving 16 bases between the germline ends. The CDR3 is 17 amino acids. The whole variable domain, filled in from reference TRBV15 and TRBJ1-5, reads DAMVIQNPRYQVTQFGKPVTLSCSQTLNHNVMYWYQQKSSQAPKLLFHYYDKDFNNEADTPDNFQSRRPNTSFCFLDIRSPGLGDTAMYLCATSRVAVQGPNQPQHFGDGTRLSIL.

The chain joins TRBV6-6 to TRBJ2-3; D could derive from TRBD1 or TRBD2 (5 bases each). Trimming removed 7 bases at V and 2 bases at J, with 25 bases between. This CDR3 region has 18 residues. CDR1 is MNHNY, CDR2 SVGAGI, per germline (reference sequence). CDR3 residues: CASTGTPERQSYTDTQYF. For the CDR3, the DNA is TGTGCCAGCACCGGGACCCCCGAGCGACAATCTTACACAGATACGCAGTATTTT.

In its sample, this clonotype was seen a few times. J is TRBJ1-1 and V is TRBV29-1; D might be TRBD1 (6 bases). This CDR3 contains 13 residues. The germline V gene has CDR1 SQVTM and CDR2 ANQGSEA. Trimming removed 2 bases from V and 1 base from J, with 8 bases in between. Here the CDR3 reads CSVERGSNTEAFF. CDR3 sequence (DNA): TGCAGCGTTGAAAGGGGGTCGAACACTGAAGCTTTCTTT.